Listed below are T cell receptor beta chains from one sample, sequenced in a study of human T cells and chemical hapten exposure. TCRdb fed the RACE reads into MiXCR, producing one record per CDR3 protein. This table has around 76,000 distinct CDR3 sequences, roughly 10% appearing once. Sequences were derived from whole blood, sampled in connection with sensitization to the hapten diphenylcyclopropenone (DPC). The receptors originated from a woman aged 60-70 years with alopecia areata. Some clones in this sample may be carry-over from other donors' samples. Both conserved end residues are part of each CDR3. The D gene is left open where the match is weak. A row's size may be missing; if present it is once, few, many or a size class.

>TRBV7-2|.|many|14|TRBJ1-1
CASSRGGQETEAFF
TGTGCCAGCAGCCGGGGGGGGCAAGAGACTGAAGCTTTCTTT
>TRBV10-3|TRBD1|many|16|TRBJ2-1
CAISEGGQGVYNEQFF
TGTGCCATCAGTGAGGGGGGACAGGGCGTCTACAATGAGCAGTTCTTC
>TRBV4-1|.|few|16|TRBJ2-7
CASSQVPGFESYEQYF
TGCGCCAGCAGCCAAGTTCCAGGTTTCGAGTCCTACGAGCAGTACTTC
>TRBV29-1|.|once|14|TRBJ1-5
CSVSEGGPNQPQHF
TGCAGCGTATCAGAAGGGGGGCCGAATCAGCCCCAGCATTTT
>TRBV9|.|few|13|TRBJ2-5
CASSERTQETQYF
TGTGCCAGCAGCGAGAGGACACAAGAGACCCAGTACTTC
>TRBV7-2|.|few|15|TRBJ2-3
CASSGRDLGTDTQYF
TGTGCCAGCAGCGGCAGGGACTTAGGGACAGATACGCAGTATTTT
>TRBV30|.|.|13|TRBJ1-2
CAWSSGVPYGYTF
TGTGCCTGGAGTTCGGGAGTACCCTATGGCTACACCTTC
>TRBV5-1|.|.|16|TRBJ1-6
CASSSATFPSDSPLHF
TGCGCCAGCAGCTCCGCCACGTTCCCGTCAGATTCACCCCTCCACTTT
>TRBV7-6|.|many|14|TRBJ2-3
CASSSYGAADTQYF
TGTGCCAGCTCCAGTTATGGGGCCGCAGATACGCAGTATTTT
>TRBV5-1|.|few|13|TRBJ2-1
CASSLVGRNEQFF
TGCGCCAGCAGCTTGGTTGGTCGGAATGAGCAGTTCTTC
>TRBV7-8|TRBD1|many|14|TRBJ2-3
CASSQTGGTDTQYF
TGTGCCAGCAGCCAGACAGGGGGAACCGATACGCAGTATTTT
>TRBV2|.|many|14|TRBJ1-5
CASSVGGDRQPQHF
TGTGCCAGCAGCGTTGGGGGAGATAGGCAGCCCCAGCATTTT
>TRBV6-2/TRBV6-3|.|few|16|TRBJ2-4
CASSYPISGRENIQYF
TGTGCCAGCAGTTACCCGATTTCGGGAAGGGAAAACATTCAGTACTTC
>TRBV4-1|TRBD1|few|15|TRBJ2-7
CASSQGSGGGYEQYF
TGCGCCAGCAGCCAAGGTTCAGGGGGCGGCTACGAGCAGTACTTC
>TRBV20-1|TRBD1|few|14|TRBJ1-4
CSARATGVEEKLFF
TGCAGTGCTAGAGCGACAGGGGTAGAAGAAAAACTGTTTTTT
>TRBV20-1|.|.|15|TRBJ2-7
CSANRGGGNSYEQYF
TGCAGTGCTAACCGGGGCGGCGGAAATTCCTACGAGCAGTACTTC
>TRBV7-2|TRBD2|few|15|TRBJ2-3
CASSTAGGPPDTQYF
TGTGCCAGCAGCACAGCGGGGGGGCCCCCAGATACGCAGTATTTT
>TRBV5-5|.|many|15|TRBJ1-4
CASSPSNGYNEKLFF
TGTGCCAGCAGCCCCTCTAATGGGTATAATGAAAAACTGTTTTTT
>TRBV7-6|.|few|14|TRBJ2-1
CASSLSYSYNEQFF
TGTGCCAGCAGCTTATCATACTCCTACAATGAGCAGTTCTTC
>TRBV11-3|TRBD1|many|15|TRBJ2-7
CASSLTGASSYEQYF
TGTGCCAGCAGTCTGACAGGGGCTTCGTCCTACGAGCAGTACTTC
>TRBV6-5|.|.|15|TRBJ1-1
CASSPTSAGNTEAFF
TGTGCCAGCAGCCCAACTAGCGCGGGGAACACTGAAGCTTTCTTT
>TRBV6-6|.|.|14|TRBJ1-4
CASSYSGAGEKLFF
TGTGCCAGCAGTTACTCGGGGGCGGGTGAAAAACTGTTTTTT
>TRBV12-3/TRBV12-4|.|few|13|TRBJ1-5
CASSRDGGQPQHF
TGTGCCAGCAGTCGGGACGGCGGCCAGCCCCAGCATTTT